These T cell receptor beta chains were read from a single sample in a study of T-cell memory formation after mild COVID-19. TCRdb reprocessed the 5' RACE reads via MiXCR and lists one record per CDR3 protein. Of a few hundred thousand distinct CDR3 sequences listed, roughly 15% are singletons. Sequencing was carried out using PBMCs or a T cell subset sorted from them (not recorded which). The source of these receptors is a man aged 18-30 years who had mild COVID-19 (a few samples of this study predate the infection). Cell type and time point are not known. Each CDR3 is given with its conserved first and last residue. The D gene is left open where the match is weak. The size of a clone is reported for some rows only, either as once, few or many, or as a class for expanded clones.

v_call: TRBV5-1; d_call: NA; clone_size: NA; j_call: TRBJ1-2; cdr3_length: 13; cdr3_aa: CASSLLGIYGYTF; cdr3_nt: TGCGCCAGCAGCTTGTTGGGGATCTATGGCTACACCTTC
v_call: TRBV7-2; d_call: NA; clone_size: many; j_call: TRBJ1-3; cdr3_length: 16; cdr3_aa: CASSRSWVSSGNTIYF; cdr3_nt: TGTGCCAGCAGTCGTAGCTGGGTTAGCTCTGGAAACACCATATATTTT
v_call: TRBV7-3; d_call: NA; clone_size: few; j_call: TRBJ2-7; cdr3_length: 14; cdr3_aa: CASSLAKGAYEQYF; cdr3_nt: TGTGCCAGCAGCTTAGCAAAGGGAGCCTACGAGCAGTACTTC
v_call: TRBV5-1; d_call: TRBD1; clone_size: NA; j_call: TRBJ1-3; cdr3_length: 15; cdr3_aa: CASSPPGQDGNTIYF; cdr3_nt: TGCGCCAGCAGCCCCCCGGGACAGGATGGAAACACCATATATTTT
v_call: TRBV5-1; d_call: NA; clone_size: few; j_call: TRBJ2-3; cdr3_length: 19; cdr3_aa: CASSLGLASDPGGTDTQYF; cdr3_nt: TGCGCCAGCAGCTTGGGTTTGGCTAGCGACCCGGGTGGCACAGATACGCAGTATTTT
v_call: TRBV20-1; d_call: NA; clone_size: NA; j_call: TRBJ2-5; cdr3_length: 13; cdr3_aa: CSARDGRIETQYF; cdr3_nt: TGCAGTGCTAGAGATGGCAGGATCGAGACCCAGTACTTC
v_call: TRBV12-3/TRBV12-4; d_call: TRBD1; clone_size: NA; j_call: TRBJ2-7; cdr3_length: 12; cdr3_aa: CASTGTGYEQYF; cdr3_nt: TGTGCCAGCACTGGGACAGGGTACGAGCAGTACTTC
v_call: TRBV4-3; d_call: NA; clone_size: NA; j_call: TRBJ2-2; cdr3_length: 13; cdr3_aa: CASSNRRTGELFF; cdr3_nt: TGCGCCAGCAGCAACCGAAGAACCGGGGAGCTGTTTTTT
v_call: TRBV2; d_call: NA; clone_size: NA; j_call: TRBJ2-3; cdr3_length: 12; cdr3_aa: CAAAARVDTQYF; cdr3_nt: TGTGCCGCCGCGGCCCGCGTAGATACGCAGTATTTT
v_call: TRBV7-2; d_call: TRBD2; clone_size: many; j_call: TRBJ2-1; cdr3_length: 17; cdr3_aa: CASSLEGAGTTYNEQFF; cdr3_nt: TGTGCCAGCAGCTTAGAGGGTGCGGGGACTACATACAATGAGCAGTTCTTC
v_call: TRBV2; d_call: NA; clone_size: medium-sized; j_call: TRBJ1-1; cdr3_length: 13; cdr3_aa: CASSERRYTEAFF; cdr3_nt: TGTGCCAGCAGTGAGAGGAGGTACACTGAAGCTTTCTTT
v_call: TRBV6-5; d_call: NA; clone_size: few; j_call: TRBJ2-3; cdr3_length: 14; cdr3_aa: CASRPQGFTDTQYF; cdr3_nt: TGTGCCAGCAGGCCGCAGGGCTTCACAGATACGCAGTATTTT
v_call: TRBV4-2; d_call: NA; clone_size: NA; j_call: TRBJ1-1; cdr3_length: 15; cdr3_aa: CASSQADQGYTEAFF; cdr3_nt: TGTGCCAGCAGCCAAGCGGACCAGGGCTACACTGAAGCTTTCTTT
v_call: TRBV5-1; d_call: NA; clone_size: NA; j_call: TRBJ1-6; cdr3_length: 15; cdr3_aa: CASSLRDRVVSPLHF; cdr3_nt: TGCGCCAGCAGCTTGCGGGACCGAGTTGTGTCACCCCTCCACTTT
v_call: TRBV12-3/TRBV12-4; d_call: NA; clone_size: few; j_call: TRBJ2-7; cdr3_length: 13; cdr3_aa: CASSFGGGYEQYF; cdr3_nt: TGTGCCAGCAGTTTTGGCGGAGGTTACGAGCAGTACTTC
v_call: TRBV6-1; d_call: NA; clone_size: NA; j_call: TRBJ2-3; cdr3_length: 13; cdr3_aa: CASIKGGTDTQYF; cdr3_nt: TGTGCCAGCATAAAGGGAGGCACAGATACGCAGTATTTT
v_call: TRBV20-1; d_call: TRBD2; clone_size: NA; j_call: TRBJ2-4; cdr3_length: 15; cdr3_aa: CSASWRRGAGNIQYF; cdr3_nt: TGCAGTGCTAGTTGGCGGCGGGGGGCCGGGAACATTCAGTACTTC
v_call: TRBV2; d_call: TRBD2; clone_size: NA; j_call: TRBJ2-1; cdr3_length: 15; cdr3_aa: CASSQSSGGTFEQFF; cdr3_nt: TGTGCCAGCAGCCAGTCTAGCGGGGGCACTTTTGAGCAGTTCTTC
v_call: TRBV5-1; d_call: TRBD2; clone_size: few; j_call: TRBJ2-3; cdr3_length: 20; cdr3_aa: CASSNGTGGLAGVYADTQYF; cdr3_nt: TGCGCCAGCAGCAACGGGACGGGTGGACTAGCGGGGGTCTATGCAGATACGCAGTATTTT
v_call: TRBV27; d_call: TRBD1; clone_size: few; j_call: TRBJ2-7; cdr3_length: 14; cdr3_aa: CASSYRGQNYEQYF; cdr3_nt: TGTGCCAGCAGTTATAGGGGGCAGAACTACGAGCAGTACTTC
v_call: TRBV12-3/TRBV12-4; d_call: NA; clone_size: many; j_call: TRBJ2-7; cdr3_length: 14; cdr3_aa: CASSLTFRGDEQYF; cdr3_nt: TGTGCCAGCAGCCTCACTTTCCGGGGTGACGAGCAGTACTTC
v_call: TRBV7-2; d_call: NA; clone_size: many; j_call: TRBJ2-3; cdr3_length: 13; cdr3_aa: CASSLDVREAQYF; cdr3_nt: TGTGCCAGCAGCTTAGATGTCAGGGAGGCGCAGTATTTT
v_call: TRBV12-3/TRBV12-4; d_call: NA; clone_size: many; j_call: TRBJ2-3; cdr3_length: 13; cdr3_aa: CASSFDSTDTQYF; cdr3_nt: TGTGCCAGCAGTTTTGACAGCACAGATACGCAGTATTTT
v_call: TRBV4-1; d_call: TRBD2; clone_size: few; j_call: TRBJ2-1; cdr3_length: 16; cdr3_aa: CASSQGGSGGADEQFF; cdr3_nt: TGCGCCAGCAGCCAAGGCGGTAGCGGGGGGGCCGATGAGCAGTTCTTC
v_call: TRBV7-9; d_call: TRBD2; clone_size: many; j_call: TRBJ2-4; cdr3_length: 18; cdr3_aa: CASSSTDSSGGPGNIQYF; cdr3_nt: TGTGCCAGCAGCTCGACAGATTCTAGCGGGGGGCCGGGAAACATTCAGTACTTC
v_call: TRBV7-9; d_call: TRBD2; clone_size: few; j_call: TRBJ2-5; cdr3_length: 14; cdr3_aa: CASGTAGGQETQYF; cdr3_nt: TGTGCCAGCGGTACAGCGGGGGGGCAAGAGACCCAGTACTTC
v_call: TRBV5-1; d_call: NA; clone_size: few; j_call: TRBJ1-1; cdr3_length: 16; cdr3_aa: CASSLGGGTGSTEAFF; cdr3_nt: TGCGCCAGCAGCCTGGGGGGGGGAACAGGGAGCACTGAAGCTTTCTTT
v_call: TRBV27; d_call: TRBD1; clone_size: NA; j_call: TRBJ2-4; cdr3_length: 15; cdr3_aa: CASSAATGVENIQYF; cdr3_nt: TGTGCCAGCAGTGCCGCGACAGGGGTTGAAAACATTCAGTACTTC
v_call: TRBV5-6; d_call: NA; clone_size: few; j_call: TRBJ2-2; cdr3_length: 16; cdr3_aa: CASSKVGGVGTGELFF; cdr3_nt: TGTGCCAGCAGCAAGGTTGGGGGAGTGGGCACCGGGGAGCTGTTTTTT
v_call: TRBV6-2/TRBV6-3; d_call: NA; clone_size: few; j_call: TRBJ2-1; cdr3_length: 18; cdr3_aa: CASTTTSAGGDSYNEQFF; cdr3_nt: TGTGCCAGCACAACCACCTCGGCGGGCGGGGACTCCTACAATGAGCAGTTCTTC
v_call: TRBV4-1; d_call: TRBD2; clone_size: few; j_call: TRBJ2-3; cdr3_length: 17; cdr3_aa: CASSQGVGLGFTDTQYF; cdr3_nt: TGCGCCAGCAGCCAGGGGGTGGGACTAGGGTTCACAGATACGCAGTATTTT
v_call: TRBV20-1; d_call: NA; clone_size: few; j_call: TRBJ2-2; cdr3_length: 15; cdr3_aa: CSAPLANANTGELFF; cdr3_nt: TGCAGTGCCCCCCTCGCGAACGCGAACACCGGGGAGCTGTTTTTT
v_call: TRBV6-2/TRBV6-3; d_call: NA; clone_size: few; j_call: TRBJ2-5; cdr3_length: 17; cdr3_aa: CASKAGAMRLLQETQYF; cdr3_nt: TGTGCCAGCAAAGCAGGGGCCATGCGGCTCCTCCAAGAGACCCAGTACTTC
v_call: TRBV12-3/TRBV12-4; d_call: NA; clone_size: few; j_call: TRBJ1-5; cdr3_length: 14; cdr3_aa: CASSFTGLNQPQHF; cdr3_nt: TGTGCCAGCAGCTTCACAGGGTTGAATCAGCCCCAGCATTTT
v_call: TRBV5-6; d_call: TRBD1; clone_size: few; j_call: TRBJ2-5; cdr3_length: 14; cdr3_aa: CASGGQGRVETQYF; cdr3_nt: TGTGCCAGCGGGGGACAGGGGAGGGTGGAGACCCAGTACTTC
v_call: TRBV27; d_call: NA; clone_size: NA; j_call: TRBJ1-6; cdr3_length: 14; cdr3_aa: CASRAREGFSPLHF; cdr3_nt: TGTGCCAGCAGGGCCAGGGAGGGATTTTCACCCCTCCACTTT
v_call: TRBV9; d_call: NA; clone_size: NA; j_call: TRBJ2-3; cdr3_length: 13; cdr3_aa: CASTAGGTDTQYF; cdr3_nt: TGTGCCAGCACCGCCGGGGGCACAGATACGCAGTATTTT
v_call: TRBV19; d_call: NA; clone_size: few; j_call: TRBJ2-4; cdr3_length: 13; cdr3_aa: CATRDRAKNIQYF; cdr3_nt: TGTGCCACCCGAGACAGAGCCAAAAACATTCAGTACTTC
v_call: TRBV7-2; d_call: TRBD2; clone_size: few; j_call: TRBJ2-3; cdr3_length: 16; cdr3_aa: CASTVHRGGGTDTQYF; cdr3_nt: TGTGCCAGCACCGTACACCGGGGGGGAGGGACAGATACGCAGTATTTT
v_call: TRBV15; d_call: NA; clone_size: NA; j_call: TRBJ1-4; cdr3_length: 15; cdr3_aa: CATSRVRGVYEKLFF; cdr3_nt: TGTGCCACCAGCAGAGTAAGGGGGGTTTACGAAAAACTGTTTTTT